A single T cell receptor (beta chain) is shown here with its context. This sample is drawn from a study of T cell changes during pregnancy in multiple sclerosis. Measured with immunoSEQ multiplex PCR; TCRdb has only the in-frame clones, and not every one. The sample shows about 89,000 clones, approximately 94% of them seen only once. The CDR3 extends over 24 amino acids. The ends lost 0 bases at V and 2 bases at J; junction bases unmatched: 20. In germline, CDR1 is SGDLS, CDR2 YYNGEE. The material was peripheral blood, obtained in the third trimester of pregnancy. The chain combines TRBV9 with TRBJ2-1; 16 bases agree with TRBD2. The source is a female donor with multiple sclerosis, enrolled in a pregnancy study. CDR3 in DNA: TGTGCCAGCAGCGTAGGGGTATCTGCGACGACCGGGACTAGCGGGAGGGTGACCTACAATGAGCAGTTCTTC. Translated: CASSVGVSATTGTSGRVTYNEQFF. The whole variable domain, remainder taken from reference TRBV9 and TRBJ2-1, is DSGVTQTPKHLITATGQRVTLRCSPRSGDLSVYWYQQSLDQGLQFLIQYYNGEERAKGNILERFSAQQFPDLHSELNLSSLELGDSALYFCASSVGVSATTGTSGRVTYNEQFFGPGTRLTVL.